Described below is a single T cell receptor (beta chain) sequence and its context. This sample was included in a study of blood T cell repertoires in COVID-19. Study summary: T cells, B-cell-depleted T cells, or PBMCs provided the cDNA or gDNA that served as material.

Adults between roughly 18 and 100 years of age took part from fewer than 30 US areas. Participant-given clinical history determined each cohort assignment. CDR1 is MNHEY, CDR2 SVGAGI, per germline. CDR3 length: 14 amino acids. The V segment lost 6 bases and the J segment 1 base; nucleotides outside the gene matches: 4. Profiled with immunoSEQ multiplex PCR; TCRdb holds only in-frame clones, not every one. The data contain roughly 330,000 clones, about 87% of them seen just once; the ten biggest clones take up approximately 5.3%. This sequence originates from a woman aged 25 to 39 who had recovered from COVID-19. Sequencing was done on a sample of PBMCs or T cells enriched from blood (not recorded which). The chain carries TRBV6-5 and TRBJ1-1; 8 nucleotides agree with TRBD1. CDR3 amino acids: CASSLGQGNTEAFF. The DNA of the CDR3 is TGTGCCAGCAGCCTAGGACAGGGGAACACTGAAGCTTTCTTT.